The present TCR beta chain was sequenced within a study of cytotoxic CD8 clonotypes in ibrutinib-treated CLL. In the study overall: The patients, roughly twelve relapsed/refractory and roughly 15 treatment-naive, included roughly 17 who were IGHV unmutated. Study-level findings and limits: Sustained-remission and progressing patients diverged in sampling times. The public clonotypes identified were infrequent and showed contraction or stability on treatment. Ibrutinib response saw clonality rise, and progression saw it return toward baseline.

CDR3 length equals 12 residues. The V and J ends lost 5 bases and 10 bases respectively, with 14 bases between them. Looked up from germline, CDR1 is LNHDA and CDR2 is SQIVND (reference sequence). Measured with immunoSEQ multiplex PCR; TCRdb has only the in-frame clones, and not every one. The profile shows 200,000 or so clones, about three quarters of them singletons. Remarks on this clone: Its antigen remains unidentified.

The V gene is TRBV19, the J gene TRBJ1-1; D is ambiguous. The receptor was isolated from a human donor with chronic lymphocytic leukemia. Sequencing used PBMCs, obtained after 12 months of ibrutinib treatment. CDR3 coding DNA: TGTGCCAGTAGTCCTCCTTTTCGAGGAGCTTTCTTT. It yields the protein CASSPPFRGAFF.